Listed below are T cell receptor beta chains from one sample, sequenced in a study of somatic mutations in cytotoxic T cells in rheumatoid arthritis. The assay was immunoSEQ multiplex PCR, and TCRdb's table has in-frame clones only and misses some. Among some 15,000 clones listed, approximately 82% were seen once. The specimen sequenced was CD8+ T cells sorted from blood. All receptors come from a woman between 45 and 60 years old with rheumatoid arthritis. Both conserved end residues are part of each CDR3. The order of the fields is V gene, CDR3 protein.

TRBV30	CAWSVMGAYNEQFF
TRBV7-8	CASSLAQNSNQPQHF
TRBV14	CASSQGGVWTEAFF
TRBV6-5	CASSDRGNTEAFF
TRBV27	CASSLYGGSNQPQHF
TRBV6-1	CASFHWRGESTQYF
TRBV6-6	CASSYVYNEQFF
TRBV21-1	CASSKAPQREGRNEQFF
TRBV27	CASSPLGQGKTQYF
TRBV10-3	CAISESRVAGATDTQYF
TRBV7-6	CASSFAANTDTQYF
TRBV27	CASSFSRGLHQPQHF
TRBV13	CASSFGLTGNTEAFF
TRBV13	CASIKSWDRDHEQYF
TRBV2	CASSEAHSYGYTF
TRBV2	CASSPGLAGAGRDTQYF
TRBV10-1	CASSESNQREGYEQFF
TRBV7-9	CASRGLGGGMNTEAFF
TRBV2	CASRGQGPPGNTIYF
TRBV4-2	CASSHNELANYGYTF
TRBV27	CASRMRVPDEKLFF
TRBV7-9	CASSLEVAGEYEQFF
TRBV19	CASSIWVRETQYF
TRBV19	CASRHVREPRDEQFF
TRBV29-1	CSAAGTGRTDTQYF
TRBV18	CASQRDRETEAFF
TRBV4-1	CASRSRGNEQFF
TRBV6-4	CASSEGGATDTQYF
TRBV29-1	CSVLTSGGYNEQFF
TRBV14	CASSQASSGANVLTF
TRBV7-9	CASSPGREGYTF
TRBV13	CASSLGRANYGYTF
TRBV2	CASSEGGTDEAFF
TRBV29-1	CSVAGDRVENAGELFF
TRBV7-9	CASSTPTDFLRETQYF
TRBV7-6	CASSLSSSGSGEQYF
TRBV25-1	CASSDTSNTGELFF
TRBV7-9	CASSLGAGASYEQYF
TRBV27	CASSFSGGQFF
TRBV7-9	CASSPTSGANTGELFF
TRBV4-3	CASSQDKSGGSDTQYF
TRBV7-9	CASSRVEAGRPIYGYTF
TRBV5-4	CASSLGVAGGLSYEQYF
TRBV4-1	CASSQDLSGGVTGELFF
TRBV28	CASSQGPGELFF
TRBV5-1	CASSLDTGPRGITEAFF
TRBV27	CASSPIGPTNEQYF
TRBV30	CAWSVQGKETQYF
TRBV19	CASKGGAANTEAFF
TRBV11-2	CASTLTSGSETQYF
TRBV5-5	CASSQIRTGGGTGELFF
TRBV5-6	CASSFWDRGFHEQYF
TRBV7-9	CASSQPPQPQHF